The 20 T cell receptor beta chains listed next were all sequenced from one sample in a study of T-cell reconstitution after alpha-beta-depleted transplantation in children. A TCRbeta library incorporating unique molecular identifiers was prepared. TCRdb re-called the PCR reads with MiXCR, one entry per CDR3 protein. The sample lists about 610,000 distinct CDR3 sequences; about 10% were seen once. Sequencing was performed on PBMCs from the stem cell graft donor, taken from the stem cell graft. Receptors were obtained from a human donor who donated a stem cell graft to a child with acute myeloid leukemia.

This clonotype has a count of ten or more. The rearrangement uses TRBV14 and TRBJ2-2; 10 bases are shared with TRBD2. The CDR3 totals 18 residues. V lost 1 base to trimming and J lost 5 bases; unmatched junction nucleotides: 10. Germline CDR1 and CDR2: SGHDN and FVKESK. CDR3 in DNA: TGTGCCAGCAGCCAAGCGGTACTAGCGGGATTTTCTACCGGGGAGCTGTTTTTT. Translated, it gives CASSQAVLAGFSTGELFF.

The J gene is TRBJ2-3, the V gene TRBV19; possibly TRBD2 for D (6 bases). The germline V gene encodes CDR1 LNHDA and CDR2 SQIVND (reference sequence). V lost 7 bases, J lost 0 bases, and 17 bases lay in between. The CDR3 has 16 amino acids. Written as DNA, the CDR3 is TGTGCCAGTACGCCTCTAGCGACCACTAGCACAGATACGCAGTATTTT. It codes for CASTPLATTSTDTQYF.

This clonotype was detected ten times or more. The V gene is TRBV12-3 or TRBV12-4, the J gene TRBJ2-3, with 7 positions matching TRBD2. The V and J ends lost 5 bases and 5 bases, in that order; junction bases with no gene match: 7. The length of the CDR3 is 14 residues. In DNA, the CDR3 is TGTGCCAGCAGTCGAACTAGCGACGGAGATACGCAGTATTTT. Translation: CASSRTSDGDTQYF.

The V and J genes are TRBV11-2 and TRBJ2-7; 10 bases are a match to TRBD2. There are 19 residues in the CDR3. CDR1 is SGHAT and CDR2 is FQNNGV in the germline V gene. Trimming took 1 base from V and 1 from J; bases not matched to a gene: 13. The CDR3 sequence is CASSLVQGLAGGLSYEQYF. As DNA, the CDR3 is TGTGCCAGCAGCTTAGTTCAGGGGTTAGCGGGAGGACTTTCCTACGAGCAGTACTTC.

The J gene is TRBJ2-1, the V gene TRBV2; D is unclear. In germline, CDR1 is SNHLY, CDR2 FYNNEI. V lost 10 bases and J lost 12, with 16 bases in between. CDR3 length equals 11 residues. The CDR3: CAICPRHGQFF. The CDR3 DNA reads TGTGCCATCTGCCCCAGACACGGGCAGTTCTTC.

This clonotype came up many times. The V and J genes are TRBV7-2 and TRBJ1-2; D is undetermined. Deletions cut 5 bases from V and 7 bases from J, with 14 bases between. Germline V gives CDR1 SGHTA, CDR2 FQGNSA. This CDR3 is built from 13 residues. Here the CDR3 reads CASSPSRASGYTF. CDR3 nucleotides: TGTGCCAGCAGCCCCTCCCGGGCGAGTGGCTACACCTTC.

The DNA of the CDR3 is TGCTGCGCTAGAGATTTGGGAGGGAGTAGGCCCTACAATGAGCAGTTCTTC. It is translated as CCARDLGGSRPYNEQFF. The chain links TRBV20-1 to TRBJ2-1; 7 nucleotides align to TRBD2. The CDR3 covers 17 residues. CDR1 DFQATT and CDR2 SNEGSKA come from the germline V gene (reference sequence).

V gene TRBV7-2 combines with J gene TRBJ2-1; 8 positions match TRBD1. The CDR3 totals 15 residues. With V trimmed by 6 bases and J by 4 bases, 8 bases remained unmatched. Germline CDR1 is SGHTA and CDR2 is FQGNSA. The CDR3 reads CASRPTGGGYNEQFF. The CDR3, as DNA: TGTGCCAGCAGGCCTACAGGGGGTGGGTACAATGAGCAGTTCTTC. Looking up the rest from reference TRBV7-2 and TRBJ2-1 gives the full variable domain: GAGVSQSPSNKVTEKGKDVELRCDPISGHTALYWYRQSLGQGLEFLIYFQGNSAPDKSGLPSDRFSAERTGGSVSTLTIQRTQQEDSAVYLCASRPTGGGYNEQFFGPGTRLTVL.

In its sample, this clonotype was seen many times. The CDR3, as DNA: TGTGCCAGCAGTGACCGACAGGGATTAGGGGCCTACGAGCAGTACTTC. Translated: CASSDRQGLGAYEQYF. The chain links TRBV25-1 to TRBJ2-7; 7 bases map to TRBD1. With V trimmed by 3 bases and J by 2 bases, 10 bases remained unmatched. CDR3 length: 16 residues. CDR1 is MGHDK, CDR2 SYGVNS, per germline.

The chain is built from TRBV4-3 and TRBJ2-4; 8 bases map to TRBD2. The length of the CDR3 is 16 residues. Looked up from germline, CDR1 is LGHNA and CDR2 is YSLEER. With 4 bases clipped from V and 8 bases from J, the junction kept 13 bases outside the gene matches. In nucleotides, the CDR3 is TGCGCCAGCAGCCCTACCGACGTAGCGGGAATGGACATTCAGTACTTC. This gives the protein CASSPTDVAGMDIQYF.

The gene calls are TRBV5-1 and TRBJ1-1; D remains unclear. The germline CDR1 and CDR2 sequences are SGHRS and YFSETQ. This CDR3 comprises 15 residues. V was trimmed by 0 bases and J by 6 bases, leaving 15 bases between them. The CDR3 coding sequence is TGCGCCAGCAGCTTGGAGGGTAGGGCGGTCGCTGAAGCTTTCTTT. Protein product: CASSLEGRAVAEAFF.

The chain is built from TRBV20-1 and TRBJ2-3, with TRBD2 as a possible D gene (5 bases). Germline V gene lookup returns CDR1 DFQATT and CDR2 SNEGSKA (reference sequence). Trimming took 6 bases from V and 1 from J, leaving 11 bases between them. This CDR3 spans 13 amino acids. CDR3 region: CSADFARTDTQYF. CDR3 sequence (DNA): TGCAGTGCGGACTTCGCCCGCACAGATACGCAGTATTTT.

This clonotype was counted many times. This chain connects TRBV6-2 or TRBV6-3 to TRBJ2-5, with no clear D. Trimming shortened V by 2 bases and J by 5 bases, and 9 bases separated the two germline ends. The germline CDR1 and CDR2 sequences are MNHEY and SVGEGT. This CDR3 contains 13 residues. The CDR3, as DNA: TGTGCCAGCAGTTACATAGGACGCGAGACCCAGTACTTC. Protein: CASSYIGRETQYF.

This clonotype was detected many times. The CDR3 loop is CASSRTSGSGGNEQFF. CDR3 coding DNA: TGTGCCAGCAGCCGGACTAGCGGGAGTGGCGGCAATGAGCAGTTCTTC. V gene TRBV7-2 combines with J gene TRBJ2-1, with 13 bases aligning to TRBD2. J lost 6 bases, V lost 5 bases, and 7 bases had no gene match. Germline CDR1 reads SGHTA; CDR2 reads FQGNSA. CDR3 length: 16 residues.

The rearrangement uses TRBV11-2 and TRBJ1-5, with D tentatively TRBD1 (5 bases). Looked up from germline, CDR1 is SGHAT and CDR2 is FQNNGV. The CDR3 is 20 amino acids. V was pared by 5 bases and J by 2 bases, with 28 bases between. The CDR3 DNA sequence: TGTGCCAGCAGCCACGGGGGGTCTACATATACCGTATGGGGCAATCAGCCCCAGCATTTT. Translation gives CASSHGGSTYTVWGNQPQHF. Drawing the rest from reference TRBV11-2 and TRBJ1-5, the complete variable domain is EAGVAQSPRYKIIEKRQSVAFWCNPISGHATLYWYQQILGQGPKLLIQFQNNGVVDDSQLPKDRFSAERLKGVDSTLKIQPAKLEDSAVYLCASSHGGSTYTVWGNQPQHFGDGTRLSIL.

The gene calls are TRBV3-1 and TRBJ2-7; D may correspond to TRBD1 or TRBD2 (5 bases each). The CDR3 is 14 residues long. The V and J ends lost 0 bases and 4 bases respectively, with 10 bases between them. Germline V gene data show CDR1 as LGHDT and CDR2 as YNNKEL (reference sequence). This CDR3 reads CASSQDQGVYEQYF. CDR3 in DNA: TGTGCCAGCAGCCAAGACCAGGGAGTATACGAGCAGTACTTC.

The table lists this clonotype with a few counts. The chain couples TRBV7-9 to TRBJ2-7; no clear D gene. The CDR3 consists of 14 residues. Germline loops: CDR1 SEHNR, CDR2 FQNEAQ (reference sequence). V lost 0 bases, J lost 2 bases, and 8 bases lay in between. The CDR3 protein is CASSLAGKAYEQYF. CDR3 bases: TGTGCCAGCAGCTTAGCGGGGAAGGCCTACGAGCAGTACTTC.

This rearrangement joins TRBV28 to TRBJ2-3, with TRBD1 matching over 9 bases. CDR1 and CDR2 (germline): MDHEN, SYDVKM. There are 17 residues in the CDR3. V was pared by 6 bases and J by 5 bases, with 15 bases of the junction left unmatched. For the CDR3, the DNA is TGTGCCAGCAGCACCGGGACAGGGACCTTCGGCGGAGATACGCAGTATTTT. Translating gives CASSTGTGTFGGDTQYF.

This clonotype occurred a few times. V gene TRBV20-1 combines with J gene TRBJ2-7; D is perhaps TRBD1 (7 bases). This CDR3 has 14 amino acids. The ends were cut back, 6 bases at V and 6 bases at J, with 21 bases in the middle. CDR1 and CDR2 from the germline V gene are DFQATT and SNEGSKA (reference sequence). CDR3 coding DNA: TGCAGTGCCCGCGGAGGGGGCGTTAGCTTCGAGCAGTACTTC. Translated: CSARGGGVSFEQYF.

In its sample, this clonotype was seen many times. The rearrangement joins TRBV29-1 to TRBJ2-1, with 9 bases matching TRBD2. This CDR3 spans 13 amino acids. V shed 7 bases, J shed 6 bases, and the junction held 7 bases outside the gene matches. CDR1 is SQVTM, CDR2 ANQGSEA, per germline. CDR3 sequence (DNA): TGCAGCGGGGCAAATAGCGGGGGCAATGAGCAGTTCTTC. This translates into CSGANSGGNEQFF.